This T cell receptor (beta chain) is drawn from a study of CD8 T cells in Susac syndrome. V lost 0 bases and J 7 bases, leaving 22 bases between the germline ends. Germline CDR1 and CDR2: LGHDT and YNNKEL (reference sequence). CDR3 length equals 17 residues. Reverse transcription of roughly 0.45 to 1 ug RNA used random hexamers. With immunoSEQ multiplex PCR, TCR beta CDR3 was amplified across 54 Vbeta and 13 Jbeta. TCRdb independently ran MiXCR on the immunoSEQ multiplex PCR reads; one entry per CDR3 protein. Here the sample spans 160,000 or so distinct CDR3 sequences, 85% to 95% being singletons. Sequencing used CD8+ T cells from PBMCs. This receptor was obtained from a human donor with multiple sclerosis. The rearrangement joins TRBV3-1 to TRBJ2-7, with D possibly matching TRBD2 (6 bases). In DNA, the CDR3 is TGTGCCAGCAGCCAAGATAACGTGAGGAGGGCCTGGGGTGAGCAGTACTTC. Translated, it gives CASSQDNVRRAWGEQYF.